Shown below are 27 T cell receptor beta chains from a single sample sequenced in a study of radiotherapy plus CTLA-4 blockade in lung cancer. The method was immunoSEQ multiplex PCR; TCRdb's version includes in-frame clones alone and lacks a portion of them. The sample lists about 78,000 clones, about 90% occurring once. This specimen was peripheral blood, taken from a patient treated with radiotherapy plus ipilimumab. The origin of the receptors is a human donor with non-small cell lung cancer who had a partial response to radiotherapy plus ipilimumab.

This clone appeared a single time. The chain recombines TRBV28 with TRBJ2-1, with TRBD1 matching over 8 bases. Losses at the gene ends were 6 bases for V and 4 bases for J; bases not matched to a gene: 8. The V gene's germline CDR1 is MDHEN and CDR2 SYDVKM. CDR3 length: 15 residues. Here the CDR3 DNA reads TGTGCCAGCAGCAGTACGGGACAGGAGTACAATGAGCAGTTCTTC. It codes for CASSSTGQEYNEQFF.

The J gene is TRBJ2-7, the V gene TRBV5-5, with TRBD2 identical over 11 bases. Trimming cost V 0 bases and J 0 bases; bases outside gene matches: 5. Germline V gene data show CDR1 as SGHKS and CDR2 as YYEKEE (reference sequence). This CDR3 spans 17 amino acids. CDR3 region: CASSLGLAGGPSYEQYF. Written as DNA, the CDR3 is TGTGCCAGCAGCTTGGGGCTAGCGGGGGGTCCCTCCTACGAGCAGTACTTC.

The chain has TRBV6-1 and TRBJ2-5; D ambiguous. V was pared by 7 bases and J by 2 bases, with 8 bases between. The CDR3 spans 12 residues. The germline V gene has CDR1 MNHNS and CDR2 SASEGT. The CDR3 here is CASNDLQETQYF. CDR3 in DNA: TGTGCCAGCAATGACCTTCAAGAGACCCAGTACTTC.

This clone was recorded once. The rearrangement links TRBV5-1 to TRBJ1-1; possible D gene TRBD1, 6 bases. Germline assignment: CDR1 SGHRS and CDR2 YFSETQ. V was cut by 0 bases and J by 0 bases, with 12 bases left in between. The CDR3 consists of 16 residues. The CDR3 loop reads CASSLDRATMNTEAFF. The CDR3 DNA sequence: TGCGCCAGCAGCTTGGACAGGGCAACCATGAACACTGAAGCTTTCTTT. Looking up the rest from reference TRBV5-1 and TRBJ1-1 gives the full variable domain: KAGVTQTPRYLIKTRGQQVTLSCSPISGHRSVSWYQQTPGQGLQFLFEYFSETQRNKGNFPGRFSGRQFSNSRSEMNVSTLELGDSALYLCASSLDRATMNTEAFFGQGTRLTVV.

The chain uses TRBV30 and TRBJ1-4, with no clear D. Germline CDR1 GTSNPN, CDR2 SVGIG (reference sequence). The V gene lost 6 bases and the J gene lost 12 bases, with 23 bases spanning the gap. CDR3 length: 14 residues. The CDR3 DNA follows: TGTGCCTGCATCTTTCCGTTTGGCCGCGGGGAACTGTTTTTT. Protein product: CACIFPFGRGELFF.

This clone was detected only once. This rearrangement joins TRBV7-3 to TRBJ2-3, with 7 bases aligning to TRBD2. Germline trimming cut 1 base from V and 3 bases from J; bases unmatched to any gene: 7. Germline V gene lookup returns CDR1 SGHTA and CDR2 FQGTGA. The CDR3 covers 16 residues. The CDR3 sequence is CASSLSSGGRTDTQYF. As DNA, the CDR3 is TGTGCCAGCAGCTTAAGTTCTGGCGGGAGAACAGATACGCAGTATTTT.

The chain is built from TRBV7-8 and TRBJ1-3, with a tentative D call TRBD1 (6 bases). Germline values: CDR1 SGHVS, CDR2 FQNEAQ. V was cut by 2 bases and J by 2 bases, with 10 bases left in between. CDR3 length: 15 residues. CDR3 nucleotide sequence: TGTGCCAGCAGCTTATTCCCAGGGGCTGGAAACACCATATATTTT. Protein: CASSLFPGAGNTIYF.

The J gene is TRBJ1-1, the V gene TRBV28, with D unclear. Germline CDR1 MDHEN, CDR2 SYDVKM. V was pared by 3 bases and J by 0 bases, with 8 bases between. The CDR3 runs 14 residues. CDR3 region: CASSFNSLNTEAFF. In DNA form, the CDR3 reads TGTGCCAGCAGTTTCAACAGTTTGAACACTGAAGCTTTCTTT. Full variable domain (outside the CDR3, taken from reference TRBV28 and TRBJ1-1): DVKVTQSSRYLVKRTGEKVFLECVQDMDHENMFWYRQDPGLGLRLIYFSYDVKMKEKGDIPEGYSVSREKKERFSLILESASTNQTSMYLCASSFNSLNTEAFFGQGTRLTVV.

This chain links TRBV18 with TRBJ2-1; 11 bases fit TRBD2. Trimming removed 4 bases from V and 2 bases from J; junction bases left unmatched: 1. The germline gives CDR1 KGHSH, CDR2 LQKENI. CDR3 length: 15 amino acids. The CDR3 nucleotides read TGTGCCAGCTCACTACTAGCGGGGGCCTACAATGAGCAGTTCTTC. It specifies CASSLLAGAYNEQFF.

V usage is TRBV28 and J usage is TRBJ2-7; no firm D call. V was pared by 6 bases and J by 3 bases, with 15 bases between. Germline V gene data show CDR1 as MDHEN and CDR2 as SYDVKM. The CDR3 is 14 amino acids. The CDR3 DNA reads as TGTGCCAGCAGCGCCTCGGCACAGCTCTACGAGCAGTACGTC. Translating it yields CASSASAQLYEQYV.

The chain has TRBV19 and TRBJ2-2, with TRBD1 matching over 10 bases. The germline CDR1 and CDR2 sequences are LNHDA and SQIVND (reference sequence). CDR3 size: 15 residues. The junction had 3 bases not matched to a gene; V was cut back by 4 bases and J by 4 bases. The CDR3 is CASSTGTGATGELFF. The CDR3 bases are TGTGCCAGTAGTACCGGGACAGGGGCCACCGGGGAGCTGTTTTTT.

The J gene is TRBJ2-1, the V gene TRBV27; D is perhaps TRBD2 (5 bases). This CDR3 contains 15 residues. Trimming stripped 3 bases from V and 3 bases from J, with 12 bases between. From germline, CDR1 is MNHEY and CDR2 SMNVEV (reference sequence). Here the CDR3 reads CASSFQTGVYNEQFF. CDR3 nucleotide sequence: TGTGCCAGCAGTTTTCAGACCGGGGTCTACAATGAGCAGTTCTTC.

The chain joins TRBV29-1 to TRBJ1-5; the match to TRBD1 covers 8 bases. Germline CDR1 SQVTM, CDR2 ANQGSEA. The CDR3 extends over 14 amino acids. V shed 6 bases and J 1 base; nucleotides not matched to a gene: 5. The CDR3 sequence is CSVLDRASNQPQHF. The CDR3 region has the DNA TGCAGCGTCCTGGACAGGGCAAGCAATCAGCCCCAGCATTTT.

The chain combines TRBV28 with TRBJ1-3; tentative D call: TRBD1 (5 bases). Germline V gene lookup returns CDR1 MDHEN and CDR2 SYDVKM. The CDR3 has 16 residues. Trimming cost V 6 bases and J 0 bases, with 15 bases left between them. The CDR3 coding sequence is TGTGCCAGCAGCCGGCCGGGGGTTCCCTCTGGAAACACCATATATTTT. Translated, it gives CASSRPGVPSGNTIYF.

Notes on this clone: The sample contains more than one DNA sequence encoding this CDR3. The rearrangement joins TRBV7-2 to TRBJ1-1, with 7 positions matching TRBD1. Trimming cost V 5 bases and J 1 base; bases outside gene matches: 4. Germline CDR1 reads SGHTA; CDR2 reads FQGNSA. There are 14 residues in the CDR3. The DNA of the CDR3 is TGTGCCAGCAGCCCCTCAGGGGGGAACACTGAAGCTTTCTTT. It codes for CASSPSGGNTEAFF.

Worth noting for this clone: Within the sample, other DNA sequences also encode this same CDR3. CDR3 in amino acids: CASSRTGGFTDTQYF. CDR3 sequence (DNA): TGCGCCAGCAGCCGCACGGGAGGCTTCACAGATACGCAGTATTTT. The chain links TRBV4-3 to TRBJ2-3; 7 nucleotides align to TRBD2. After removal of 4 bases from V and 2 bases from J, the junction contained 6 bases not matched to a gene. From germline, CDR1 is LGHNA and CDR2 YSLEER. The CDR3 spans 15 residues.

V and J are TRBV5-6 and TRBJ1-5; 8 bases are shared with TRBD1. Looked up from germline, CDR1 is SGHDT and CDR2 is YYEEEE. V shed 1 base and J 7 bases; nucleotides not matched to a gene: 7. This CDR3 contains 15 residues. This CDR3 is CASSLRTGRIQPQHF. The CDR3 bases are TGTGCCAGCAGCTTGAGGACAGGGCGCATACAGCCCCAGCATTTT.

The chain employs TRBV7-3 and TRBJ2-3; 9 bases are a match to TRBD1. Germline-derived CDR1 and CDR2 are SGHTA and FQGTGA. V lost 9 bases, J lost 5 bases, and 15 bases stayed unmatched. The CDR3 length is 16 residues. The CDR3 loop reads CASKVTGTGIGDTQYF. In DNA, the CDR3 is TGTGCCAGTAAAGTTACCGGGACAGGGATAGGAGATACGCAGTATTTT.

The chain's CDR3 is CASIGLGQGNQPQHF. The CDR3 DNA reads as TGTGCCAGCATAGGTCTCGGACAGGGGAATCAGCCCCAGCATTTT. The chain combines TRBV6-1 with TRBJ1-5; 9 nucleotides match TRBD1. Germline V lookup: CDR1 MNHNS, CDR2 SASEGT. The CDR3 has 15 amino acids. Trimming at V came to 7 bases and at J to 4 bases, leaving 8 bases not matched to a gene.

The chain joins TRBV16 to TRBJ2-7; tentatively, D is TRBD2 (6 bases). Deletions cut 0 bases from V and 4 bases from J, with 13 bases between. The CDR3 contains 15 residues. Looked up from germline, CDR1 is KGHSY and CDR2 is FQNENV. CDR3 loop: CASSQSGLASYEQYF. The CDR3 nucleotides are TGTGCCAGCAGCCAATCTGGCCTAGCGAGTTACGAGCAGTACTTC.

The chain joins TRBV9 to TRBJ2-1; D perhaps matches TRBD2 (6 bases). The CDR3 is 14 residues long. Germline loops: CDR1 SGDLS, CDR2 YYNGEE. V was cut by 3 bases and J by 6 bases, with 13 bases left in between. The CDR3 region is CASSAYGTFNEQFF. The CDR3 DNA follows: TGTGCCAGCAGCGCGTACGGGACTTTCAATGAGCAGTTCTTC.

The V gene is TRBV28, the J gene TRBJ2-5; D perhaps matches TRBD2 (6 bases). V was clipped by 1 base and J by 3 bases, with 15 bases between them. Germline V gene data show CDR1 as MDHEN and CDR2 as SYDVKM. This CDR3 is built from 16 residues. CDR3 protein: CASSLLAAREEETQYF. CDR3 nucleotide sequence: TGTGCCAGCAGTTTATTAGCGGCCAGGGAGGAAGAGACCCAGTACTTC.

The gene calls are TRBV10-3 and TRBJ2-5; 11 nucleotides agree with TRBD2. This CDR3 spans 15 amino acids. J lost 2 bases, V lost 6 bases, and 5 bases had no gene match. The germline V gene encodes CDR1 ENHRY and CDR2 SYGVKD. Written as DNA, the CDR3 is TGTGCCATCAGGGAGACTAGCGGGGAACAAGAGACCCAGTACTTC. Translation: CAIRETSGEQETQYF.

V is TRBV6-1 and J is TRBJ2-7; D possibly corresponds to TRBD2 (6 bases). Germline V gene lookup returns CDR1 MNHNS and CDR2 SASEGT. CDR3 size: 13 residues. Trimming left V 6 bases short and J 0 bases short, with 9 bases between. CDR3 in amino acids: CASRRLVSYEQYF. In nucleotides, the CDR3 is TGTGCCAGCAGACGACTAGTCTCCTACGAGCAGTACTTC.

The rearrangement links TRBV7-2 to TRBJ1-5; 7 nucleotides line up with TRBD1. Germline-derived CDR1 and CDR2 are SGHTA and FQGNSA. V gave up 1 base and J gave up 6 bases; unmatched junction bases: 6. The CDR3 consists of 15 residues. The CDR3 protein is CASSLEGAPSQPQHF. In DNA, the CDR3 is TGTGCCAGCAGCTTAGAGGGGGCGCCGAGTCAGCCCCAGCATTTT.

The J gene is TRBJ1-3, the V gene TRBV9; 7 nucleotides match TRBD1. The germline V gene has CDR1 SGDLS and CDR2 YYNGEE. This CDR3 is built from 16 residues. Trimming removed 3 bases from V and 0 bases from J; junction bases left unmatched: 6. CDR3 DNA sequence: TGTGCCAGCAGCGATATAGGGGGCTACTCTGGAAACACCATATATTTT. It yields the protein CASSDIGGYSGNTIYF.

The chain is built from TRBV7-9 and TRBJ1-4; 9 positions agree with TRBD1. The length of the CDR3 is 17 residues. Germline V CDR1 and CDR2: SEHNR, FQNEAQ (reference sequence). Trimming at V came to 3 bases and at J to 0 bases, leaving 5 bases not matched to a gene. The CDR3 region is CASSLTGGQATNEKLFF. CDR3 DNA: TGTGCCAGCAGCTTGACAGGGGGGCAAGCAACTAATGAAAAACTGTTTTTT.